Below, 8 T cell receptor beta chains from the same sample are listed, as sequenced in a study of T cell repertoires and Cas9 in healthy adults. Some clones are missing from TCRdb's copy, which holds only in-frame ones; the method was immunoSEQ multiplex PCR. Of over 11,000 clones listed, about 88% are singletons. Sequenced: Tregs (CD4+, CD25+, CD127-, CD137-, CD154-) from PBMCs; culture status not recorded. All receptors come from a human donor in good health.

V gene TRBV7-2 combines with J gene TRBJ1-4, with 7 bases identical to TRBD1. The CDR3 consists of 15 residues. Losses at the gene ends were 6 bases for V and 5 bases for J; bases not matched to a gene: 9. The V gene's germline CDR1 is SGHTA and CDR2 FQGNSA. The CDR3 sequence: CASSSLGQPNEKLFF. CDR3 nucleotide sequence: TGTGCCAGCAGTTCCTTGGGACAGCCGAATGAAAAACTGTTTTTT.

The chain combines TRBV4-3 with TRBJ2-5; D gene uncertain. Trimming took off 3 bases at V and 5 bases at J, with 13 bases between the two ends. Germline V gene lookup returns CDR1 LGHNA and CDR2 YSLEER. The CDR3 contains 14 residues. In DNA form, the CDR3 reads TGCGCCAGCAGCCACAGCCAGATGCGGGAGACCCAGTACTTC. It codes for CASSHSQMRETQYF.

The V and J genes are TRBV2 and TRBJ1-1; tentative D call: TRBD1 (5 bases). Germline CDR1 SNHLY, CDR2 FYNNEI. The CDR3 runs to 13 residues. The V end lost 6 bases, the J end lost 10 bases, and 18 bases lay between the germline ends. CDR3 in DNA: TGTGCCAGCAGCGAACAAATGCAGGGCGTAGCTTTCTTT. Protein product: CASSEQMQGVAFF.

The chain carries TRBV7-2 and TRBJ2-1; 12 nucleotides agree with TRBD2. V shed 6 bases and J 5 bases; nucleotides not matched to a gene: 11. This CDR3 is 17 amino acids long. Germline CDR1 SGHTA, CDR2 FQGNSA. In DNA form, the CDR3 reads TGTGCCAGCAGTCACATAAACCGACTAGCGGGGGACAATGAGCAGTTCTTC. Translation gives CASSHINRLAGDNEQFF. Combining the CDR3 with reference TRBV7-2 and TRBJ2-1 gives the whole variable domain GAGVSQSPSNKVTEKGKDVELRCDPISGHTALYWYRQSLGQGLEFLIYFQGNSAPDKSGLPSDRFSAERTGGSVSTLTIQRTQQEDSAVYLCASSHINRLAGDNEQFFGPGTRLTVL.

This chain's CDR3 is CASSSQGGPGETQYF. Written as DNA, the CDR3 is TGTGCCAGCAGCTCCCAGGGGGGGCCGGGGGAGACCCAGTACTTC. The chain uses TRBV11-3 and TRBJ2-5; D possibly matches TRBD1 or TRBD2 (7 bases each). Germline CDR1 and CDR2: SGHNT and YENEEA. The CDR3 covers 15 residues. The V gene lost 4 bases and the J gene lost 5 bases, with 17 bases spanning the gap.

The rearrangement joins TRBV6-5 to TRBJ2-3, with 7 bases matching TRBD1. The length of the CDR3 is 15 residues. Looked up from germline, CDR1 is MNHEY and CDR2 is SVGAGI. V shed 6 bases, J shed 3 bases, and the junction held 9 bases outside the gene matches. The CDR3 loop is CASSWTGQTTDTQYF. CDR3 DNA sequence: TGTGCCAGCAGCTGGACGGGACAGACAACAGATACGCAGTATTTT.

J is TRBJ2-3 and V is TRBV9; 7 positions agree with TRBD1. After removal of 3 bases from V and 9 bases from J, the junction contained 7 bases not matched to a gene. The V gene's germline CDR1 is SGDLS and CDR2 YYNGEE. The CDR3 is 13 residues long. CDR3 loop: CASSEETGLTQYF. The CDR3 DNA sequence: TGTGCCAGCAGCGAGGAGACAGGGCTGACGCAGTATTTT.

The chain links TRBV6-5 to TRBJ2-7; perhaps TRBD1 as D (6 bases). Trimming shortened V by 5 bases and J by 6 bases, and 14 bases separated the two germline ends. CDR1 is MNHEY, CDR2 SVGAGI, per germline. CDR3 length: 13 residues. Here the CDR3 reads CASSTQTGGEQYF. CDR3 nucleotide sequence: TGTGCCAGCAGTACCCAGACAGGCGGCGAGCAGTACTTC.